The T cell receptor beta chain under discussion was sequenced for a study of shared clonotypes between healthy human individuals. The V and J ends lost 1 base and 5 bases respectively, with 9 bases between them. This CDR3 region has 13 residues. CDR1 and CDR2 from the germline V gene are SEHNR and FQNEAQ (reference sequence). Libraries were prepared by immunoSEQ multiplex PCR; TCRdb keeps only in-frame clonotypes and omits some of them. The sample consists of a few hundred thousand clones, 80% to 90% of them appearing once. V and J are TRBV7-9 and TRBJ2-7; D gene ambiguous. Sample: memory CD8+ T cells sorted from blood. Subset reported: CD45RO+ cells pooled with CCR7-negative TemRA cells. The sequence was obtained from a man between 18 and 29 years old in good health. CDR3 nucleotides: TGTGCCAGCAGCTTAGGCATAGGCGACGAGCAGTACTTC. The encoded protein is CASSLGIGDEQYF.